The clone carrying this T cell receptor beta chain showed up many times. Its antigen is not identified. This entry comes from a study of breast tumors, draining lymph nodes, adjacent tissues. Study results and caveats: Data only fit, rather than demonstrated, lymph node origin of most tumor T cells.

The length of the CDR3 is 15 residues. Germline V lookup: CDR1 SGHNT, CDR2 YENEEA. J gave up 10 bases and V 0 bases, and 9 bases lay outside the gene matches. TCRdb itself ran the multiplex PCR reads through MiXCR, one entry per CDR3 protein. Of over 100,000 distinct CDR3 sequences listed, 20% to 25% are singletons. Breast cancer patients provided tissue from their axillary draining lymph nodes. Sequenced material: axillary lymph node tissue. The chain couples TRBV11-3 to TRBJ2-7; 10 nucleotides agree with TRBD2. The sequence was obtained from a female donor with breast cancer. Some clones in this sample may be carry-over from other donors' samples. The CDR3: CASSLERLAGEIQYF. CDR3 bases: TGTGCCAGCAGCTTAGAAAGGCTAGCGGGAGAAATACAGTACTTC.